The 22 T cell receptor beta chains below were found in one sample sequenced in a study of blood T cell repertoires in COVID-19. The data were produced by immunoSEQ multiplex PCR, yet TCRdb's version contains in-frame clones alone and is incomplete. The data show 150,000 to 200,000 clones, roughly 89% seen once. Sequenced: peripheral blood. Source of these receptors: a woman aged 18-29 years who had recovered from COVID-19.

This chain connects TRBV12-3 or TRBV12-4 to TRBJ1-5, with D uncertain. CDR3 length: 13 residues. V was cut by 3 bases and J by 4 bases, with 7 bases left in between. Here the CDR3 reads CASSLAGNQPQHF. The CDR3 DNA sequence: TGTGCCAGCAGTTTGGCGGGGAATCAGCCCCAGCATTTT.

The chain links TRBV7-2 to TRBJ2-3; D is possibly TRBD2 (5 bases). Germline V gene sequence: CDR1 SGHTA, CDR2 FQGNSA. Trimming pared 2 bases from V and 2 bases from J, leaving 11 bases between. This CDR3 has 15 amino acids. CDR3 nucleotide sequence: TGTGCCAGCAGCTTAAACGGACTTATCACAGATACGCAGTATTTT. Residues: CASSLNGLITDTQYF.

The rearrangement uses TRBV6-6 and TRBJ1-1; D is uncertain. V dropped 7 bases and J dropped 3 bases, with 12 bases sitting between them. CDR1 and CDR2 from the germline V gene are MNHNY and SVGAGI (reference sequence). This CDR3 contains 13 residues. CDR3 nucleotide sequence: TGTGCCAGCACCGAAGGAGGGTACACTGAAGCTTTCTTT. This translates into CASTEGGYTEAFF.

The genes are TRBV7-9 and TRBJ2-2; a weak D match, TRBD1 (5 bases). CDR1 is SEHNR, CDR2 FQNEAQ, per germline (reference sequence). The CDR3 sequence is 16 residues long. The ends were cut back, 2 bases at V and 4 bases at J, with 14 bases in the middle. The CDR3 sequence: CASSLPRARATGELFF. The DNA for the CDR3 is TGTGCCAGCAGCTTACCCAGGGCCCGCGCCACCGGGGAGCTGTTTTTT.

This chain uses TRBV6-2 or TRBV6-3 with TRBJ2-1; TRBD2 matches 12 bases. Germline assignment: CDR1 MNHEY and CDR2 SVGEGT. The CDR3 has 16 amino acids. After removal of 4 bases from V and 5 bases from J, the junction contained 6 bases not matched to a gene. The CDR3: CASSLTSGSLHNEQFF. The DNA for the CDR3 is TGTGCCAGCAGTTTGACTAGCGGGAGCTTACACAATGAGCAGTTCTTC.

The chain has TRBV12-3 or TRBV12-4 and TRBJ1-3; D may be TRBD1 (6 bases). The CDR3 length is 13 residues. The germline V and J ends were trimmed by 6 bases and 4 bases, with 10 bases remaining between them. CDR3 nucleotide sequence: TGTGCCAGCAGAGGACAGAACGGAAACACCATATATTTT. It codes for CASRGQNGNTIYF.

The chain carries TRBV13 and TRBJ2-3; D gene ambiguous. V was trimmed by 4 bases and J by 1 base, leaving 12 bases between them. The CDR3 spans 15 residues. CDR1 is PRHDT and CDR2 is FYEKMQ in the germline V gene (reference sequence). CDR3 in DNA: TGTGCCAGCAGCTATACAGCTGACGGCACAGATACGCAGTATTTT. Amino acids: CASSYTADGTDTQYF.

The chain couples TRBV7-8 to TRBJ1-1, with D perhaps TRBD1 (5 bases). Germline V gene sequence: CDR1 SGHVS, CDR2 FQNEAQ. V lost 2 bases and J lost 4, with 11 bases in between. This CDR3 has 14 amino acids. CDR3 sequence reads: CASSLQGGITEAFF. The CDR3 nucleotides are TGTGCCAGCAGCTTACAGGGAGGGATCACTGAAGCTTTCTTT.

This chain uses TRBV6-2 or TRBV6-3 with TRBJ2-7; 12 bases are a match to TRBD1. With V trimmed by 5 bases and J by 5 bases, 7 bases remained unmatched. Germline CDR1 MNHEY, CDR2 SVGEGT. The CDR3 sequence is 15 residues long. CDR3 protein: CASSDPGQGANEQYF. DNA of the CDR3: TGTGCCAGCAGTGATCCGGGACAGGGGGCCAACGAGCAGTACTTC.

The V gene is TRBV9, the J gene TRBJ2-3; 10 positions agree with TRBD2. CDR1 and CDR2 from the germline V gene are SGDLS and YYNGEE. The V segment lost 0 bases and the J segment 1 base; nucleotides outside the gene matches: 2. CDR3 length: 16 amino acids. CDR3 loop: CASSVELAGGTDTQYF. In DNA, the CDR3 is TGTGCCAGCAGCGTAGAGCTAGCGGGAGGCACAGATACGCAGTATTTT.

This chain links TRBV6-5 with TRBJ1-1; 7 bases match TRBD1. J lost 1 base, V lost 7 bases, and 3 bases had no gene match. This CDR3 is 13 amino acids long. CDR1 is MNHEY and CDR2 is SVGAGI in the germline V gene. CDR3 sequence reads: CASTGGANTEAFF. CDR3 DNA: TGTGCCAGCACAGGGGGTGCGAACACTGAAGCTTTCTTT.

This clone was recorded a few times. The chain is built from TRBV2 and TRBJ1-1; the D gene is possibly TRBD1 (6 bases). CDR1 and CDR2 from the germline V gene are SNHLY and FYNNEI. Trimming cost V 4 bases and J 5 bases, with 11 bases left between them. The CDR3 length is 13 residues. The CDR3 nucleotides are TGTGCCAGCAGTGGGGGCAGGGGTACTGAAGCTTTCTTT. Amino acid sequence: CASSGGRGTEAFF.

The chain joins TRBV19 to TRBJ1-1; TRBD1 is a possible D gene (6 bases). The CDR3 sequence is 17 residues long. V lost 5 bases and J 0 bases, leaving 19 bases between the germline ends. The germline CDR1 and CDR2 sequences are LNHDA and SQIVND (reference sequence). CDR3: CASSLGRPGGLNTEAFF. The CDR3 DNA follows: TGTGCCAGTAGTCTCGGACGGCCGGGGGGCTTGAACACTGAAGCTTTCTTT.

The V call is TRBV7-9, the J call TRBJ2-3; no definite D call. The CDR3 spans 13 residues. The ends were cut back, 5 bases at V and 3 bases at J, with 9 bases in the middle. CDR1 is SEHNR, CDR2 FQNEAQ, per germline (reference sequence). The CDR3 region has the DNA TGTGCCAGCAGCCCCTCAGCGACAGATACGCAGTATTTT. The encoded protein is CASSPSATDTQYF.

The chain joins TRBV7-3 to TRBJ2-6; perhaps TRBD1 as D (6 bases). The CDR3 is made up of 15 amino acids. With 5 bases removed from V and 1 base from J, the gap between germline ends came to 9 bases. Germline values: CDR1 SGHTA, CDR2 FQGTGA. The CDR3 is CASSPTGSGANVLTF. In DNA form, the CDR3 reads TGTGCCAGCAGCCCCACAGGGTCTGGGGCCAACGTCCTGACTTTC.

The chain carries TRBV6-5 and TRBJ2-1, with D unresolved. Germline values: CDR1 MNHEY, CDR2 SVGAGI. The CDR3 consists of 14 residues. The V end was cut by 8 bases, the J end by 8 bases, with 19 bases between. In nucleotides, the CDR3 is TGTGCCAGCGCCCCCAGCAGTTACAGTCATGAGCAGTTCTTC. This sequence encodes CASAPSSYSHEQFF.

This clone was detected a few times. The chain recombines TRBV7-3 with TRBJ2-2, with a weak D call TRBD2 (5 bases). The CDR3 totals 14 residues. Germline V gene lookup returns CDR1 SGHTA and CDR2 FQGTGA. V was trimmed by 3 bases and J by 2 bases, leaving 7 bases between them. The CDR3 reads CASSFRGNTGELFF. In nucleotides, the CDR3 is TGTGCCAGCAGCTTCCGGGGAAACACCGGGGAGCTGTTTTTT.

The chain's CDR3 is CASFTGGNTEAFF. The CDR3 region has the DNA TGTGCCAGCTTTACAGGGGGTAACACTGAAGCTTTCTTT. The rearrangement uses TRBV18 and TRBJ1-1, with 8 bases aligning to TRBD1. V lost 7 bases and J lost 2; bases outside the gene matches: 3. Looked up from germline, CDR1 is KGHSH and CDR2 is LQKENI. The length of the CDR3 is 13 residues.

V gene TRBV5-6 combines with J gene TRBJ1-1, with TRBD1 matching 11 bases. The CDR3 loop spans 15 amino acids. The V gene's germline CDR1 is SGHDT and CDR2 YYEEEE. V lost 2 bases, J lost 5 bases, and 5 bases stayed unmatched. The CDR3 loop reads CASSFGQGAVTEAFF. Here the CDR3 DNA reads TGTGCCAGCAGCTTCGGACAGGGGGCGGTTACTGAAGCTTTCTTT.

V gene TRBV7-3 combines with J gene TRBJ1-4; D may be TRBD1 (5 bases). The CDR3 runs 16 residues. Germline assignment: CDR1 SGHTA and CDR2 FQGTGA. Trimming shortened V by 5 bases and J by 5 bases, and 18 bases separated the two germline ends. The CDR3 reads CASSTLTTDFNEKLFF. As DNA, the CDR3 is TGTGCCAGCAGCACCTTAACGACAGACTTCAATGAAAAACTGTTTTTT.

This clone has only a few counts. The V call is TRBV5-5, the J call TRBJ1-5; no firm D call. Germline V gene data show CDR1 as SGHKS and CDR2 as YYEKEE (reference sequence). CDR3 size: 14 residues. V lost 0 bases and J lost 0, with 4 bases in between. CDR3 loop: CASSLDLSNQPQHF. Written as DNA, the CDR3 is TGTGCCAGCAGCTTGGATCTTAGCAATCAGCCCCAGCATTTT.

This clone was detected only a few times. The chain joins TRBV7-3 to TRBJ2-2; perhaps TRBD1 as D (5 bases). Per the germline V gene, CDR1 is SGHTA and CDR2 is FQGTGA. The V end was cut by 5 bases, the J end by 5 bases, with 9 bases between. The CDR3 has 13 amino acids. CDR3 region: CASSRRGTGELFF. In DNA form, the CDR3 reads TGTGCCAGCAGCCGAAGGGGAACCGGGGAGCTGTTTTTT.